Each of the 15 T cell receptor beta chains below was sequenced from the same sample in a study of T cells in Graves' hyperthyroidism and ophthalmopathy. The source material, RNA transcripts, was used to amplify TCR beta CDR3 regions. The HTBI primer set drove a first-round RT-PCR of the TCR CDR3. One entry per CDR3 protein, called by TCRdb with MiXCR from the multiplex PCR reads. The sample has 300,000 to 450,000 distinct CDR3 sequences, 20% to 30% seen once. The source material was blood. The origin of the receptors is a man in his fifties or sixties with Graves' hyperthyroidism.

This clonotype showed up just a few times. CDR3 sequence: CASSFSFAYEQYF. CDR3 nucleotides: TGTGCCAGCAGCTTTAGCTTCGCCTACGAGCAGTACTTC. V and J are TRBV7-2 and TRBJ2-7, with no clear D. Trimming cost V 3 bases and J 2 bases, with 8 bases left between them. Germline lookup yields CDR1 SGHTA and CDR2 FQGNSA. This CDR3 comprises 13 residues.

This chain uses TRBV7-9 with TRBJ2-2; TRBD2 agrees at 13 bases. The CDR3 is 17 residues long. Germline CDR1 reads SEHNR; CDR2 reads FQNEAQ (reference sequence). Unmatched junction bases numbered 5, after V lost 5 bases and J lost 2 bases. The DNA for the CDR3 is TGTGCCAGCAGCCACGGACTAGCGGGAGAAAACACCGGGGAGCTGTTTTTT. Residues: CASSHGLAGENTGELFF.

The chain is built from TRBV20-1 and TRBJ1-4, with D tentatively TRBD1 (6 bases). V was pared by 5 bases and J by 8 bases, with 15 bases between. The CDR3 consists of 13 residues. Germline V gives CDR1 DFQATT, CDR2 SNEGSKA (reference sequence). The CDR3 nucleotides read TGCAGTGCTCTACGACAGGCGGGCGAAAAACTGTTTTTT. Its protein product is CSALRQAGEKLFF.

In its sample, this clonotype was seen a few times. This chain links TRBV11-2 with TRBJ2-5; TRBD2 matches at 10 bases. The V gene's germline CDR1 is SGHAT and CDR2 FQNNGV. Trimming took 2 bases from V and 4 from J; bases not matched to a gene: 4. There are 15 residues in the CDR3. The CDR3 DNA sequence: TGTGCCAGCAGCTTACTAGCGGGAGAGAGAGAGACCCAGTACTTC. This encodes CASSLLAGERETQYF.

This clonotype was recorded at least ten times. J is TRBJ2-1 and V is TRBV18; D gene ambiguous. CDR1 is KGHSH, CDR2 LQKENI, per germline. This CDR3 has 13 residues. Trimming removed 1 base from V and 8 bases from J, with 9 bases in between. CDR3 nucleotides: TGTGCCAGCTCACCACACCCCGGCGATGAGCAGTTCTTC. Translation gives CASSPHPGDEQFF.

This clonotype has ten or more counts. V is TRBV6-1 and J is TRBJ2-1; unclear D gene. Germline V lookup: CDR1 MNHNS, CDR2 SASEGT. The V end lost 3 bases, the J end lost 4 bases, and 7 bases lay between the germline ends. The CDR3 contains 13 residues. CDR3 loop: CASSDGPYNEQFF. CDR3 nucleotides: TGTGCCAGCAGTGACGGGCCGTACAATGAGCAGTTCTTC.

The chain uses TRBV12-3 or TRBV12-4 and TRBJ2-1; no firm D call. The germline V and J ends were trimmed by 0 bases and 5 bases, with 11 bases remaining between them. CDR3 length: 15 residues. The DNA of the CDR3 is TGTGCCAGCAGTTTAGCCTATTTATTACACAATGAGCAGTTCTTC. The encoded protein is CASSLAYLLHNEQFF.

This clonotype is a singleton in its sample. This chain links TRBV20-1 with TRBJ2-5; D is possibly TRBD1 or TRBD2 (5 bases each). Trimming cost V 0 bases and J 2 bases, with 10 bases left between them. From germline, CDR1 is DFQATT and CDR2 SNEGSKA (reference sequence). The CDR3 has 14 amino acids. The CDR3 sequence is CSARDRDGQETQYF. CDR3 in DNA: TGCAGTGCTAGAGATCGGGACGGGCAAGAGACCCAGTACTTC.

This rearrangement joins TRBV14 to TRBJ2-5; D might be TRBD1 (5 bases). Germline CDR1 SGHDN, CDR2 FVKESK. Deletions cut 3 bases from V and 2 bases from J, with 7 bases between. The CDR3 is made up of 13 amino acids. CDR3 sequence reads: CASSHRVQETQYF. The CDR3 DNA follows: TGTGCCAGCAGCCACAGGGTTCAAGAGACCCAGTACTTC.

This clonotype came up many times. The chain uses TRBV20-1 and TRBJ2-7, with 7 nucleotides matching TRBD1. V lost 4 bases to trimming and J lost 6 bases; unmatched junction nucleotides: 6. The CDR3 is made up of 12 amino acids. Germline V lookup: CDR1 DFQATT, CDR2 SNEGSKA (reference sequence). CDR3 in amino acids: CSANTGVGEQYF. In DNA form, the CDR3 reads TGCAGTGCTAATACAGGGGTCGGCGAGCAGTACTTC.

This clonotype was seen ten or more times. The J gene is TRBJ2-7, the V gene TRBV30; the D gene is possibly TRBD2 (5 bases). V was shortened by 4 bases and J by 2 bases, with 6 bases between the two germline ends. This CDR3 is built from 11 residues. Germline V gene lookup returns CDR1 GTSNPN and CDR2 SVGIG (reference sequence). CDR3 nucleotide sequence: TGTGCCTGGAAGGGAGCCTACGAGCAGTACTTC. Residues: CAWKGAYEQYF.

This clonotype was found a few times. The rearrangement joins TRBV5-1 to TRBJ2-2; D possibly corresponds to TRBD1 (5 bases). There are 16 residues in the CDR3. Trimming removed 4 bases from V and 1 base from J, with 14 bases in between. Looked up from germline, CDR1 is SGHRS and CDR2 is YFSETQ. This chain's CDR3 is CASSPSGFQNTGELFF. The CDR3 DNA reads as TGCGCCAGCAGCCCTTCAGGGTTTCAGAACACCGGGGAGCTGTTTTTT.

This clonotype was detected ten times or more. CDR3 in amino acids: CATSDHSGTDTQYF. The CDR3 DNA sequence: TGTGCCACCAGTGACCACAGCGGCACAGATACGCAGTATTTT. This rearrangement joins TRBV24-1 to TRBJ2-3; D is unresolved. CDR1 and CDR2 (germline): KGHDR, SFDVKD. V shed 4 bases and J shed 1 base, with 8 bases lying between them. The CDR3 is made up of 14 amino acids.

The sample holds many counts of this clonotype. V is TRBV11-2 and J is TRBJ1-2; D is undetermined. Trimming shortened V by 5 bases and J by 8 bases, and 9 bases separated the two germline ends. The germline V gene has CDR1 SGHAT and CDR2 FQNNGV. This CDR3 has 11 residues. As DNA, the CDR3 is TGTGCCAGCAGCCTTGTGGCAGGCTACACCTTC. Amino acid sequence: CASSLVAGYTF.

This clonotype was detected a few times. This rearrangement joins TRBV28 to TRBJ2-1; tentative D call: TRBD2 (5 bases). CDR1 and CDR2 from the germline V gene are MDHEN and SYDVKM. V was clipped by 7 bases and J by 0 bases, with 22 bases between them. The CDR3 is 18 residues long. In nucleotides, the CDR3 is TGTGCCAGCACAACTAGTCGGAGGTCGAGTAGCTCCTACAATGAGCAGTTCTTC. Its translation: CASTTSRRSSSSYNEQFF. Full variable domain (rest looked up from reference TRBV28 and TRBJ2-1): DVKVTQSSRYLVKRTGEKVFLECVQDMDHENMFWYRQDPGLGLRLIYFSYDVKMKEKGDIPEGYSVSREKKERFSLILESASTNQTSMYLCASTTSRRSSSSYNEQFFGPGTRLTVL.